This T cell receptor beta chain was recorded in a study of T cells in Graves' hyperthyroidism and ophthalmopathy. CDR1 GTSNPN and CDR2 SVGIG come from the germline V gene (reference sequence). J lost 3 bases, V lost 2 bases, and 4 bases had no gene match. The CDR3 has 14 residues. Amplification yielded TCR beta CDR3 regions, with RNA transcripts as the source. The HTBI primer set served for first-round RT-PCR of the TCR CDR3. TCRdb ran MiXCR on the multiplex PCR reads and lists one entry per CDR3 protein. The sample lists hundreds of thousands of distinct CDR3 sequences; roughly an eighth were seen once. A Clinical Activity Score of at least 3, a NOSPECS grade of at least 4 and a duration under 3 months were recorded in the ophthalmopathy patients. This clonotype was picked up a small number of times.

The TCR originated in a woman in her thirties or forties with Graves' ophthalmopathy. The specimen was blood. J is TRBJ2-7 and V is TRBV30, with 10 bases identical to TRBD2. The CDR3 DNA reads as TGTGCCTGGAGTTCGATAGCGGGAGGCTACGAGCAGTACTTC. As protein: CAWSSIAGGYEQYF. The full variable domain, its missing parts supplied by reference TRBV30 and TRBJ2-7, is SQTIHQWPATLVQPVGSPLSLECTVEGTSNPNLYWYRQAAGRGLQLLFYSVGIGQISSEVPQNLSASRPQDRQFILSSKKLLLSDSGFYLCAWSSIAGGYEQYFGPGTRLTVT.